Sequencing of this TCR beta chain was carried out in a study of cytotoxic CD8 clonotypes in ibrutinib-treated CLL. Study observations and caveats: Whereas clonality rose at ibrutinib response, it declined toward baseline at progression.

Some clones are missing from TCRdb's copy, which holds only in-frame ones; the method was immunoSEQ multiplex PCR. The sample carries tens of thousands of clones, over 70% recorded once. Note on this clone: What it recognizes is unknown.

Trimming at V came to 0 bases and at J to 3 bases, leaving 5 bases not matched to a gene. Germline loops: CDR1 SGDLS, CDR2 YYNGEE. This CDR3 is 15 amino acids long. V and J are TRBV9 and TRBJ2-7, with 8 bases identical to TRBD2. Sequencing was performed on PBMCs, taken before ibrutinib treatment. This clonotype was sampled from a human donor with chronic lymphocytic leukemia. The CDR3 here is CASSVAGGPFYEQYF. The DNA of the CDR3 is TGTGCCAGCAGCGTAGCGGGAGGGCCTTTCTACGAGCAGTACTTC.